The source of this T cell receptor (beta chain) is a study of blood T cell repertoires in COVID-19. Study summary: The cDNA or gDNA used as material had been derived from T cells, B-cell-depleted T cells, or PBMCs.

Per the original data handling: Scientists estimated how many nucleated cells there were by amplifying reference gene primers. The protocol was immunoSEQ multiplex PCR, while the TCRdb copy is restricted to in-frame clones and leaves out a portion. V, J and clone size were drawn from that table, and D and trimming were deduced from the DNA. This sample has approximately 200,000 clones, with 85% found just once. Individuals aged about 18 to 90 years were recruited from 20 to 25 US areas. Sequenced sample: PBMCs or T cells enriched from blood (not recorded which). The receptor's source is a man aged 35 to 55 who had recovered from COVID-19.

CDR3 residues: CASSLALALYNEQFF. The DNA for the CDR3 is TGTGCCAGCAGCTTGGCCCTAGCCTTATACAATGAGCAGTTCTTC. The V gene is TRBV5-6, the J gene TRBJ2-1; a possible D gene is TRBD2 (5 bases). Trimming cost V 0 bases and J 4 bases, with 11 bases left between them. The CDR3 loop spans 15 amino acids. Germline V gene data show CDR1 as SGHDT and CDR2 as YYEEEE.